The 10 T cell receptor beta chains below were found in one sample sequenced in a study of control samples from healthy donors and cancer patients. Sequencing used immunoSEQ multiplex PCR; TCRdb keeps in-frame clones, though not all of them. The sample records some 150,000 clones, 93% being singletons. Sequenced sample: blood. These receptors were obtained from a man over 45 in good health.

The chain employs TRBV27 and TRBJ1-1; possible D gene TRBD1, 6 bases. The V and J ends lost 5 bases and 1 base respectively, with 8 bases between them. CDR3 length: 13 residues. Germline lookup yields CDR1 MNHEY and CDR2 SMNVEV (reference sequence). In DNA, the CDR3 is TGTGCCAGCAGTAAGGGACAGAACACTGAAGCTTTCTTT. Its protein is CASSKGQNTEAFF.

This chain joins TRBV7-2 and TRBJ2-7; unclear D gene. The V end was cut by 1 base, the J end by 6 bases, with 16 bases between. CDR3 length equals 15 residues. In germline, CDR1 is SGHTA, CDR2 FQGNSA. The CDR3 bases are TGTGCCAGCAGCTTAGGACGGCGGAGTAGCTCCGAGCAGTACTTC. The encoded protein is CASSLGRRSSSEQYF. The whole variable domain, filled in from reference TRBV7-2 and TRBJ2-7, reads GAGVSQSPSNKVTEKGKDVELRCDPISGHTALYWYRQSLGQGLEFLIYFQGNSAPDKSGLPSDRFSAERTGGSVSTLTIQRTQQEDSAVYLCASSLGRRSSSEQYFGPGTRLTVT.

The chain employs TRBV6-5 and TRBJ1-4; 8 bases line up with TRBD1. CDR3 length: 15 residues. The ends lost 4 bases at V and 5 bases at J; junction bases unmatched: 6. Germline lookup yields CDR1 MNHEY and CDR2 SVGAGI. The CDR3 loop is CASSSQTGVNEKLFF. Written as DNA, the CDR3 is TGTGCCAGCAGTTCTCAGACAGGGGTGAATGAAAAACTGTTTTTT.

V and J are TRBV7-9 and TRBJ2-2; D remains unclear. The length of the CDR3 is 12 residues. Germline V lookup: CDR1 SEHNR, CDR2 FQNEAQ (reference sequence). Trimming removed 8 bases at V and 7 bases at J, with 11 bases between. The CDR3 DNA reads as TGTGCCAGCCCCTCGGTAGTCGGGGAGCTGTTTTTT. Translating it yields CASPSVVGELFF.

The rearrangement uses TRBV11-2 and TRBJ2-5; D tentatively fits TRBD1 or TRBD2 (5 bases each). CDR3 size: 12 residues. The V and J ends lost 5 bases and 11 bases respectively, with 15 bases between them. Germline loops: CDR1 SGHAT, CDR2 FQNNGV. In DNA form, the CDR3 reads TGTGCCAGCAGCGAGACGGGGCTCGTTCAGTACTTC. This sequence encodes CASSETGLVQYF.

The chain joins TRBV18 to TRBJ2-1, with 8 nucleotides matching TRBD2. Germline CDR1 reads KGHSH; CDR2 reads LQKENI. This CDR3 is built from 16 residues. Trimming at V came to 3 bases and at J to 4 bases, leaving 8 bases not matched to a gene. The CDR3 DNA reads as TGTGCCAGCTCACCTCTCGCAACTAGCGGATACAATGAGCAGTTCTTC. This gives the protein CASSPLATSGYNEQFF.

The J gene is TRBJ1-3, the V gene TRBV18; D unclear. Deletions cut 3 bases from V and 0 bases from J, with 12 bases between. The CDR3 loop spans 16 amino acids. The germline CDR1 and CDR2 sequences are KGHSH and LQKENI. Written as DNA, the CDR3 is TGTGCCAGCTCACCCGACGACTTGAGCTCTGGAAACACCATATATTTT. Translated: CASSPDDLSSGNTIYF. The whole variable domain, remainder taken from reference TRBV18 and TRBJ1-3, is NAGVMQNPRHLVRRRGQEARLRCSPMKGHSHVYWYRQLPEEGLKFMVYLQKENIIDESGMPKERFSAEFPKEGPSILRIQQVVRGDSAAYFCASSPDDLSSGNTIYFGEGSWLTVV.

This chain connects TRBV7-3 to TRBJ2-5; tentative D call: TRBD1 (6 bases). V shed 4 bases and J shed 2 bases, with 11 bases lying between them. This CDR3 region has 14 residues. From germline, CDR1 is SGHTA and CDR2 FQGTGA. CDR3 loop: CASSSTGLQETQYF. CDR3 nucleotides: TGTGCCAGCAGCTCGACAGGTTTACAAGAGACCCAGTACTTC.

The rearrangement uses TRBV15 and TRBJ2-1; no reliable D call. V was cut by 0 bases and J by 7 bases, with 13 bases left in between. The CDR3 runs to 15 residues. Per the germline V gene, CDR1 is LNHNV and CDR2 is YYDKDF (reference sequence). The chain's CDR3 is CATSRDAHGVNEQFF. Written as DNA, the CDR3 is TGTGCCACCAGCAGAGATGCGCATGGTGTGAATGAGCAGTTCTTC.

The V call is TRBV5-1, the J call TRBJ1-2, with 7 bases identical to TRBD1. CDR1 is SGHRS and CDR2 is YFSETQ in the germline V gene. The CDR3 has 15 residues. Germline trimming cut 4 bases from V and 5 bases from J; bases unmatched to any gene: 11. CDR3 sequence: CASSIGTANPYGYTF. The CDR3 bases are TGCGCCAGCAGCATCGGGACAGCCAACCCTTATGGCTACACCTTC.